The 3 T cell receptor beta chains below were found in one sample sequenced in a study of neurological immune-mediated disorders. TCRdb passed the 5' RACE reads through MiXCR, listing each CDR3 protein once. Of 45,000 to 65,000 distinct CDR3 sequences listed, 4% to 5.5% are singletons. The material sequenced was PBMCs. The receptors here all came from a man aged 45-65 years with multiple sclerosis.

This clonotype was recorded at least ten times. The chain recombines TRBV20-1 with TRBJ2-4; 9 bases match TRBD2. V gave up 3 bases and J gave up 8 bases; unmatched junction bases: 2. The CDR3 contains 12 residues. The germline CDR1 and CDR2 sequences are DFQATT and SNEGSKA (reference sequence). CDR3 DNA: TGCAGTGCTAGGACTAGCGGAGACATTCAGTACTTC. Protein: CSARTSGDIQYF.

V and J are TRBV5-6 and TRBJ1-1; no definite D call. Trimming removed 5 bases at V and 0 bases at J, with 11 bases between. Looked up from germline, CDR1 is SGHDT and CDR2 is YYEEEE. The CDR3 covers 14 residues. The CDR3: CASRPTTMNTEAFF. The CDR3 DNA sequence: TGTGCCAGCAGACCGACAACCATGAACACTGAAGCTTTCTTT.

The sample holds many counts of this clonotype. The chain couples TRBV5-1 to TRBJ2-7, with 11 bases that match TRBD1. Losses at the gene ends were 7 bases for V and 4 bases for J; bases not matched to a gene: 10. Germline V gives CDR1 SGHRS, CDR2 YFSETQ. CDR3 size: 15 residues. The CDR3: CASGFGQGATYEQYF. In DNA form, the CDR3 reads TGCGCCAGCGGGTTCGGACAGGGGGCAACGTACGAGCAGTACTTC.